This TCR beta chain was obtained from a study of STAT5B mutations in CD4+ large granular lymphocyte leukemia. For the study at large: Healthy donors showed HLA-associated enrichment of the CDR3 'QG' motif. Findings and caveats of the study: 8/27 top patient clones versus 2/35 control clones were TRBV06-family.

Comments on this clone: Its antigen is unidentified.

Germline loops: CDR1 SGHRS, CDR2 YFSETQ. V gave up 5 bases and J gave up 2 bases, with 14 bases separating them. This CDR3 has 14 amino acids. Generated by immunoSEQ multiplex PCR, the TCRdb table keeps only in-frame clones and is missing some. The sample gives approximately 31,000 clones, just under 75% of which show up once; roughly 1% is in the top ten. The clonotype originates from a human donor in good health. Specimen: CD4+ T cells from blood buffy coats. This chain joins TRBV5-1 and TRBJ2-7; D is perhaps TRBD1 or TRBD2 (5 bases each). The CDR3 is CASRNGAYTYEQYF. CDR3 in DNA: TGCGCCAGCAGGAACGGGGCCTACACCTACGAGCAGTACTTC.